This T cell receptor (beta chain) was sequenced during a study of OX40 agonist ivuxolimab in advanced cancers. Only a few counts were recorded for this clone. Here immunoSEQ multiplex PCR was the method, and the copy in TCRdb shows in-frame clones only, minus some. The sample holds around 80,000 clones, about nine tenths seen once. V lost 4 bases and J lost 3, with 19 bases in between. This CDR3 has 16 residues. Germline V gene data show CDR1 as SGHDT and CDR2 as YYEEEE. The study sampled blood at baseline, cycle 4 day 1, and cycle 7 day 1. The receptor was derived from an adult with an advanced solid tumor such as melanoma, head and neck, liver or kidney cancer. The chain carries TRBV5-6 and TRBJ1-2, with D possibly matching TRBD1 (6 bases). The sequencing used CD4+ or CD8+ T cells sorted from blood, collected in a trial of the OX40 agonist ivuxolimab. The CDR3 DNA reads TGTGCCAGCAGCCCTGCGACAGGAGAGGTTGACTATGGCTACACCTTC. It translates to CASSPATGEVDYGYTF.